These T cell receptor beta chains were read from a single sample in a study of blood T cell repertoires in COVID-19. Here immunoSEQ multiplex PCR was the method, and the copy in TCRdb shows in-frame clones only, minus some. The sample consists of some 48,000 clones, over 85% of them appearing once. The sequenced sample consisted of peripheral blood. All receptors come from a woman of 80 years or more with acute or convalescent COVID-19. The CDR3 runs from the conserved cysteine through the conserved F or W. D genes are given only for firm matches. Rows may omit the clone size; those that give it use once, few, many or a size class.

clone_size	v_call	d_call	j_call	cdr3_length	cdr3_aa	cdr3_nt
.	TRBV3-1/TRBV3-2	.	TRBJ1-5	13	CASSQDREQPQHF	TGTGCCAGCAGCCAAGATAGAGAACAGCCCCAGCATTTT
.	TRBV11-3	.	TRBJ2-2	15	CASSSSRGATGELFF	TGTGCCAGCAGCTCCAGCCGGGGAGCTACCGGGGAGCTGTTTTTT
.	TRBV3-1/TRBV3-2	.	TRBJ1-2	12	CASSRQDDGYTF	TGTGCCAGCAGCCGACAGGACGATGGCTACACCTTC
.	TRBV2	TRBD2	TRBJ2-2	16	CASSVTWRGGAGELFF	TGTGCCAGCAGTGTGACTTGGCGGGGGGGCGCCGGGGAGCTGTTTTTT
.	TRBV6-1	TRBD1	TRBJ2-5	16	CASSAGQGRGQETQYF	TGTGCCAGCAGTGCTGGACAGGGGAGGGGGCAAGAGACCCAGTACTTC
once	TRBV6-5	TRBD1	TRBJ2-7	14	CASSQRQGWGEQYF	TGTGCCAGCAGCCAACGACAGGGCTGGGGTGAGCAGTACTTC
.	TRBV19	TRBD1	TRBJ1-1	12	CASSPGQGEAFF	TGTGCCAGTAGTCCCGGACAGGGTGAAGCTTTCTTT
.	TRBV5-1	.	TRBJ1-3	14	CASSLDSSGNTIYF	TGCGCCAGCAGCTTAGATAGCTCTGGAAACACCATATATTTT
few	TRBV7-9	TRBD1	TRBJ2-1	15	CASSSRDSSYNEQFF	TGTGCCAGCAGCTCCCGGGACAGCTCCTACAATGAGCAGTTCTTC
.	TRBV18	TRBD1	TRBJ1-2	17	CASSPQGAGQGVVGYTF	TGTGCCAGCTCACCGCAAGGGGCTGGACAGGGGGTTGTCGGCTACACCTTC
.	TRBV9	.	TRBJ2-7	14	CASSLTGTAREQYF	TGTGCCAGCAGCTTAACCGGGACTGCACGGGAGCAGTACTTC
.	TRBV7-7	TRBD1	TRBJ2-5	17	CASSLRFSGGSAETQYF	TGTGCCAGCAGCTTAAGATTCTCAGGGGGTAGTGCAGAGACCCAGTACTTC
.	TRBV9	TRBD1	TRBJ1-2	11	CASSPRDRVFF	TGTGCCAGCAGCCCCCGGGACAGGGTTTTTTTC
.	TRBV5-1	TRBD2	TRBJ2-3	15	CASRDPSGGPDTQYF	TGCGCCAGCAGGGACCCTAGCGGGGGACCAGATACGCAGTATTTT
.	TRBV6-5	.	TRBJ1-1	15	CASRDFGGPNTEAFF	TGTGCCAGCAGGGACTTTGGGGGCCCGAACACTGAAGCTTTCTTT
once	TRBV29-1	TRBD1	TRBJ2-3	14	CSVDGTGSTDTQYF	TGCAGCGTTGATGGGACAGGTAGCACAGATACGCAGTATTTT
.	TRBV21-1	.	TRBJ2-3	12	CASSPTSAPQYF	TGTGCCAGCAGTCCTACTAGCGCCCCGCAGTATTTT
.	TRBV28	.	TRBJ2-2	13	CAIPGLNTGELFF	TGTGCCATACCAGGACTGAACACCGGGGAGCTGTTTTTT
once	TRBV11-2	.	TRBJ1-2	17	CASSPRRGRASHYGYTF	TGTGCCAGCAGCCCCCGCCGAGGCAGGGCCTCTCACTATGGCTACACCTTC
.	TRBV2	.	TRBJ1-6	15	CAGSSRLRGGSPLHF	TGTGCCGGTTCGTCGCGACTTCGAGGAGGTTCACCCCTCCACTTT
.	TRBV5-1	TRBD2	TRBJ2-1	15	CASSRGEGLQNEQFF	TGCGCCAGCAGCCGGGGGGAGGGACTACAAAATGAGCAGTTCTTC
.	TRBV7-9	TRBD1	TRBJ1-4	15	CASSLGGQVNEKLFF	TGTGCCAGCAGCTTAGGGGGACAGGTGAATGAAAAACTGTTTTTT
.	TRBV5-8	TRBD1	TRBJ1-5	15	CASSWDRAGNQPQHF	TGTGCCAGCAGCTGGGACAGGGCCGGCAATCAGCCCCAGCATTTT
.	TRBV3-1/TRBV3-2	.	TRBJ2-5	16	CASSQDPSAVGRTQYF	TGTGCCAGCAGCCAAGATCCTAGCGCCGTTGGGCGGACCCAGTACTTC
.	TRBV5-4	.	TRBJ1-2	14	CASSKIGEGYGYTF	TGTGCCAGCAGCAAGATAGGCGAGGGTTATGGCTACACCTTC
.	TRBV19	.	TRBJ1-5	13	CASSQAGDQPQHF	TGTGCCAGTAGCCAGGCAGGGGATCAGCCCCAGCATTTT
.	TRBV6-5	TRBD2	TRBJ2-3	15	CASSAGSGGGDTQYF	TGTGCCAGCAGCGCCGGTAGCGGGGGAGGAGATACGCAGTATTTT
.	TRBV18	.	TRBJ2-3	16	CASSPQQGGRADTQYF	TGTGCCAGCTCACCCCAACAGGGGGGGCGGGCAGATACGCAGTATTTT
.	TRBV4-1	TRBD1	TRBJ2-3	15	CASSQGQGGPDTQYF	TGCGCCAGCAGCCAGGGACAGGGAGGACCAGATACGCAGTATTTT
.	TRBV5-1	TRBD1	TRBJ1-2	15	CASRAQGGWNYGYTF	TGCGCCAGCAGGGCCCAGGGGGGCTGGAACTATGGCTACACCTTC
.	TRBV28	.	TRBJ1-5	11	CASSLGLPEHF	TGTGCCAGCAGTTTGGGGCTGCCTGAGCATTTT
.	TRBV9	.	TRBJ1-2	15	CASSVDSSANYGYTF	TGTGCCAGCAGCGTAGACAGCTCCGCTAACTATGGCTACACCTTC
.	TRBV5-4	TRBD2	TRBJ2-5	15	CASSLTSGPQETQYF	TGTGCCAGCAGCTTGACTAGCGGGCCCCAAGAGACCCAGTACTTC
.	TRBV5-4	.	TRBJ2-7	15	CASSLAGGLVYEQYF	TGTGCCAGCAGCTTGGCCGGGGGACTCGTATACGAGCAGTACTTC
.	TRBV3-1/TRBV3-2	.	TRBJ1-6	17	CASSQEPSSRNNSPLHF	TGTGCCAGCAGCCAAGAGCCATCATCCAGAAATAATTCACCCCTCCACTTT
once	TRBV10-3	.	TRBJ2-7	14	CAISESSVTYEQYF	TGTGCCATCAGTGAGTCGTCAGTAACCTACGAGCAGTACTTC
.	TRBV28	.	TRBJ1-2	13	CATTGGNDYGYTF	TGTGCCACCACGGGGGGGAACGACTATGGCTACACCTTC
.	TRBV7-6	TRBD2	TRBJ2-2	20	CASSPHRLAGGISNTGELFF	TGTGCCAGCAGCCCCCACCGACTAGCGGGGGGCATTTCGAACACCGGGGAGCTGTTTTTT
.	TRBV10-1	.	TRBJ2-2	14	CASSEVSESGELFF	TGCGCCAGCAGTGAGGTCTCAGAAAGCGGGGAGCTGTTTTTT
.	TRBV6-6	.	TRBJ1-1	14	CASKPGGANTEAFF	TGTGCCAGCAAACCCGGGGGAGCGAACACTGAAGCTTTCTTT
.	TRBV20-1	.	TRBJ2-1	11	CSARADNEQFF	TGCAGTGCTAGAGCAGACAATGAGCAGTTCTTC
.	TRBV7-2	.	TRBJ2-1	15	CASSLGGPAYNEQFF	TGTGCCAGCAGCTTGGGCGGGCCCGCCTACAATGAGCAGTTCTTC
.	TRBV2	TRBD1	TRBJ1-6	16	CASRESTGQPNSPLHF	TGTGCCAGCAGGGAATCTACGGGACAGCCTAATTCACCCCTCCACTTT
.	TRBV5-1	TRBD1	TRBJ2-5	14	CASSYGTVQETQYF	TGCGCCAGCAGCTACGGGACAGTTCAAGAGACCCAGTACTTC
.	TRBV5-1	.	TRBJ2-7	14	CASSSDRLSYEQYF	TGCGCCAGCAGCTCAGACAGGTTATCCTACGAGCAGTACTTC
.	TRBV4-1	.	TRBJ2-1	17	CASSQGTGTSSYNEQFF	TGCGCCAGCAGCCAGGGAACAGGGACGAGCTCCTACAATGAGCAGTTCTTC